The rows below give T cell receptor beta chains drawn from one sample of a study of beta chain features in type 1 diabetes. Method: immunoSEQ multiplex PCR; TCRdb's copy keeps in-frame clones and lacks some. The repertoire holds some 370,000 clones, with 9.6% as singletons. Sequencing was performed on central memory CD4+ T cells from blood. These receptors were taken from a man younger than 45 with type 1 diabetes. The CDR3 runs from the conserved cysteine through the conserved F or W. Each record gives: clone size, D gene, CDR3 length, V gene, J gene, CDR3 protein, CDR3 DNA. A D gene is named only where the DNA matches it firmly. The size entry is marked missing in some rows and otherwise reads once, few, many or a size class.

>NA|TRBD1|13|TRBV11-2|TRBJ1-1
CASSQRTGVAAFF
TGTGCCAGCAGCCAACGGACAGGGGTTGCAGCTTTCTTT
>once|TRBD2|15|TRBV6-5|TRBJ2-1
CASKPGTSDYNEQFF
TGTGCCAGCAAGCCCGGGACTAGCGACTACAATGAGCAGTTCTTC
>few|NA|15|TRBV5-5|TRBJ1-3
CASSLQRPTGNTIYF
TGTGCCAGCAGCTTGCAGCGACCGACTGGAAACACCATATATTTT
>NA|NA|13|TRBV29-1|TRBJ2-5
CSALLYQGETQYF
TGCAGCGCCCTCCTGTATCAAGGAGAGACCCAGTACTTC
>few|NA|15|TRBV30|TRBJ1-3
CAWSAGRTHRGTIYF
TGTGCCTGGAGTGCGGGCAGGACCCACCGCGGCACCATATATTTT
>NA|NA|13|TRBV29-1|TRBJ2-5
CSVARAPQETQYF
TGCAGCGTTGCTCGGGCCCCACAAGAGACCCAGTACTTC
>few|NA|15|TRBV7-8|TRBJ2-3
CASSFRWRAQDTQYF
TGTGCCAGCAGCTTTCGCTGGAGGGCCCAAGATACGCAGTATTTT
>NA|NA|14|TRBV27|TRBJ2-6
CASSYSSGANVLTF
TGTGCCAGCAGCTATAGCTCTGGGGCCAACGTCCTGACTTTC
>many|NA|14|TRBV18|TRBJ2-7
CASSTGLVSYEQYF
TGTGCCAGCTCTACGGGACTCGTCTCCTACGAGCAGTACTTC
>many|TRBD2|13|TRBV27|TRBJ2-1
CASTRTSVGEQFF
TGTGCCAGCACCAGGACTAGCGTGGGTGAGCAGTTCTTC
>few|TRBD2|18|TRBV4-2|TRBJ2-2
CASSQAPLAGVYTGELFF
TGTGCCAGCAGCCAAGCTCCACTAGCGGGAGTTTACACCGGGGAGCTGTTTTTT
>NA|TRBD1|15|TRBV10-3|TRBJ2-7
CAISDRDRGPYEQYF
TGTGCCATCAGTGACCGGGACAGGGGGCCCTACGAGCAGTACTTC
>NA|NA|15|TRBV27|TRBJ2-1
CASSWAARGLNEQFF
TGTGCCAGCAGTTGGGCAGCCCGGGGGCTCAATGAGCAGTTCTTC
>few|NA|14|TRBV25-1|TRBJ1-5
CASTGGGNNQPQHF
TGTGCCAGCACCGGCGGAGGGAACAATCAGCCCCAGCATTTT
>NA|TRBD2|17|TRBV4-2|TRBJ2-1
CASSQEFLAGVLNEQFF
TGTGCCAGCAGCCAAGAGTTTCTAGCGGGAGTCCTCAATGAGCAGTTCTTC
>NA|TRBD2|15|TRBV10-3|TRBJ2-6
CAILAEVSGANVLTF
TGTGCCATCCTAGCGGAGGTATCTGGGGCCAACGTCCTGACTTTC
>few|NA|15|TRBV7-3|TRBJ1-5
CASSPQDGGGQPQHF
TGTGCCAGCAGCCCGCAGGACGGTGGGGGTCAGCCCCAGCATTTT